This T cell receptor beta chain emerged from a study of blood T cell repertoires in COVID-19. On the study more broadly: Sites in the United States, Italy and Spain provided acute and convalescent COVID-19 samples. PBMCs, B-cell-depleted T cells, or T cells provided the cDNA or gDNA that made up the material.

Original handling: Reference gene primer amplification gave nucleated cell count estimates. Some clones are missing from TCRdb's copy, which holds only in-frame ones; the method was immunoSEQ multiplex PCR. The DNA was the basis for D and trimming; V, J and clone size are from that table. The sample has just over 650,000 clones; around 89% are singletons. Germline-derived CDR1 and CDR2 are MNHEY and SMNVEV (reference sequence). The CDR3 consists of 15 residues. Trimming pared 2 bases from V and 0 bases from J, leaving 8 bases between. This chain joins TRBV27 and TRBJ2-1; unclear D gene. Input material: peripheral blood. This receptor was identified in a woman aged 18 to 35 with acute or convalescent COVID-19. The CDR3 sequence: CASSLVWSSYNEQFF. The CDR3 DNA reads TGTGCCAGCAGTTTAGTCTGGAGCTCCTACAATGAGCAGTTCTTC.